What follows are 27 T cell receptor beta chains derived from one specimen sequenced in a study of cytomegalovirus exposure and HLA in healthy donors. Amplification used 60 Vbeta primers and 13 Jbeta primers. The method was immunoSEQ multiplex PCR; TCRdb's version includes in-frame clones alone and lacks a portion of them. This table has about 120,000 clones, 60% to 70% appearing once. What was sequenced was PBMCs. The source of these receptors is a woman aged 40 to 50 in good health and CMV-seropositive.

The chain combines TRBV29-1 with TRBJ2-7; no firm D call. The germline gives CDR1 SQVTM, CDR2 ANQGSEA. This CDR3 is 15 amino acids long. V lost 0 bases and J lost 3, with 15 bases in between. The CDR3 region has the DNA TGCAGCGTTGAAGAAGATGGCCCTTCACGCTACGAGCAGTACTTC. Protein sequence: CSVEEDGPSRYEQYF.

The chain has TRBV27 and TRBJ2-3; TRBD2 matches at 13 bases. V gave up 2 bases and J gave up 5 bases; unmatched junction bases: 4. This CDR3 comprises 16 residues. Germline CDR1 is MNHEY and CDR2 is SMNVEV (reference sequence). The DNA of the CDR3 is TGTGCCAGCAGTTTAATACTAGCGGGAGGGATAGATACGCAGTATTTT. Translating gives CASSLILAGGIDTQYF.

This clone was seen more than once but under ten times. The chain combines TRBV6-5 with TRBJ2-3; the match to TRBD2 covers 8 bases. Per germline, CDR1 MNHEY and CDR2 SVGAGI. This CDR3 is built from 13 residues. J was trimmed by 10 bases and V by 0 bases; bases with no gene match: 3. The CDR3 sequence is CASSYSWREAQYF. The CDR3 DNA is TGTGCCAGCAGTTACTCGTGGCGGGAGGCGCAGTATTTT.

There are a few counts of this clone. The V and J genes are TRBV7-7 and TRBJ2-5; no clear D gene. The CDR3 runs 13 residues. Germline lookup yields CDR1 SSHAT and CDR2 FNYEAQ (reference sequence). The ends were cut back, 1 base at V and 3 bases at J, with 6 bases in the middle. In DNA, the CDR3 is TGTGCCAGCAGCTTAGACGCGGAAGAGACCCAGTACTTC. It translates to CASSLDAEETQYF.

This chain connects TRBV30 to TRBJ2-7; 11 bases match TRBD2. Germline CDR1 is GTSNPN and CDR2 is SVGIG (reference sequence). J lost 2 bases, V lost 5 bases, and 2 bases had no gene match. The CDR3 consists of 13 residues. CDR3 region: CAWRLAGTYEQYF. In nucleotides, the CDR3 is TGTGCCTGGCGACTAGCGGGGACCTACGAGCAGTACTTC.

The V and J genes are TRBV25-1 and TRBJ2-5; D possibly corresponds to TRBD2 (6 bases). The germline V gene has CDR1 MGHDK and CDR2 SYGVNS. V gave up 5 bases and J gave up 4 bases, with 20 bases separating them. The CDR3 runs to 16 residues. The CDR3 DNA follows: TGTGCCAGCAGTCGGAGGGGTACCCTACGTTCAGAGACCCAGTACTTC. It yields the protein CASSRRGTLRSETQYF.

The J gene is TRBJ1-2, the V gene TRBV9, with D possibly being TRBD1 (6 bases). V lost 0 bases and J 3 bases, leaving 6 bases between the germline ends. Germline lookup yields CDR1 SGDLS and CDR2 YYNGEE. This CDR3 has 13 residues. The CDR3 here is CASSVEGDYGYTF. CDR3 bases: TGTGCCAGCAGCGTAGAGGGGGACTATGGCTACACCTTC.

The chain's CDR3 is CASSPREANYGYTF. Written as DNA, the CDR3 is TGTGCCAGCAGCCCCAGGGAAGCTAACTATGGCTACACCTTC. The chain has TRBV7-6 and TRBJ1-2; perhaps TRBD1 as D (5 bases). V dropped 5 bases and J dropped 0 bases, with 10 bases sitting between them. The CDR3 contains 14 residues. Germline-derived CDR1 and CDR2 are SGHVS and FNYEAQ.

The chain carries TRBV30 and TRBJ1-5; D not certain. Germline V gene sequence: CDR1 GTSNPN, CDR2 SVGIG (reference sequence). V was cut by 1 base and J by 5 bases, with 3 bases left in between. This CDR3 has 11 residues. CDR3 loop: CAWSDYQPQHF. The CDR3 region has the DNA TGTGCCTGGAGTGACTATCAGCCCCAGCATTTT.

This clone was seen only a few times. V gene TRBV10-2 combines with J gene TRBJ2-7; 12 bases map to TRBD2. The CDR3 is 16 amino acids. The V gene end was trimmed by 5 bases and the J gene end by 2 bases; junction bases not matched to a gene: 7. Per germline, CDR1 WSHSY and CDR2 SAAADI. The CDR3 reads CASSLTSGSPTYEQYF. CDR3 DNA: TGCGCCAGCAGTTTGACTAGCGGGAGCCCCACCTACGAGCAGTACTTC.

The chain has TRBV5-5 and TRBJ1-5, with unresolved D. Per the germline V gene, CDR1 is SGHKS and CDR2 is YYEKEE (reference sequence). V lost 2 bases to trimming and J lost 2 bases, with 5 bases between them. The CDR3 consists of 13 residues. CDR3: CASSFSGNQPQHF. The CDR3 DNA sequence: TGTGCCAGCAGCTTCAGTGGCAATCAGCCCCAGCATTTT.

The chain employs TRBV5-1 and TRBJ2-2, with TRBD1 as a possible D gene (5 bases). From germline, CDR1 is SGHRS and CDR2 YFSETQ. The CDR3 totals 14 residues. V lost 0 bases and J 6 bases, leaving 9 bases between the germline ends. The CDR3 coding sequence is TGCGCCAGCAGCTTGGGAGCAGGGTCCGGGGAGCTGTTTTTT. Its protein product is CASSLGAGSGELFF. Variable domain in full (rest from reference TRBV5-1 and TRBJ2-2): KAGVTQTPRYLIKTRGQQVTLSCSPISGHRSVSWYQQTPGQGLQFLFEYFSETQRNKGNFPGRFSGRQFSNSRSEMNVSTLELGDSALYLCASSLGAGSGELFFGEGSRLTVL.

V usage is TRBV4-2 and J usage is TRBJ2-7; TRBD1 agrees at 9 bases. Germline CDR1 and CDR2: LGHNA and YNFKEQ. The V segment lost 1 base and the J segment 2 bases; nucleotides outside the gene matches: 0. CDR3 length equals 14 residues. In DNA, the CDR3 is TGTGCCAGCAGCCAAGGGGACAGGGCCTACGAGCAGTACTTC. Amino acids: CASSQGDRAYEQYF.

This chain connects TRBV19 to TRBJ2-3; 8 bases align to TRBD2. J lost 3 bases, V lost 8 bases, and 7 bases had no gene match. This CDR3 is built from 14 residues. The germline gives CDR1 LNHDA, CDR2 SQIVND (reference sequence). The CDR3 sequence is CASAASGHTDTQYF. The CDR3 nucleotides read TGTGCCAGTGCAGCTAGCGGGCATACAGATACGCAGTATTTT.

This chain connects TRBV27 to TRBJ2-7; a possible D gene is TRBD2 (7 bases). This CDR3 is built from 14 residues. The germline V gene has CDR1 MNHEY and CDR2 SMNVEV (reference sequence). The V and J ends lost 3 bases and 4 bases respectively, with 13 bases between them. CDR3 sequence: CASSFEGGGYEQYF. Here the CDR3 DNA reads TGTGCCAGCAGTTTCGAGGGAGGGGGTTACGAGCAGTACTTC.

This chain links TRBV2 with TRBJ2-7; 11 bases line up with TRBD2. The V gene's germline CDR1 is SNHLY and CDR2 FYNNEI. Unmatched junction bases numbered 11, after V lost 6 bases and J lost 4 bases. This CDR3 is 16 amino acids long. The chain's CDR3 is CASRPTSGSPFYEQYF. The CDR3 nucleotides read TGTGCCAGCAGGCCTACTAGCGGGAGCCCTTTTTACGAGCAGTACTTC.

This chain uses TRBV2 with TRBJ2-5; 8 bases are a match to TRBD1. Per germline, CDR1 SNHLY and CDR2 FYNNEI. The CDR3 totals 15 residues. The trim removed 5 bases at V and 4 bases at J, leaving 9 bases unmatched. The CDR3 coding sequence is TGTGCCAGCAGTCGGAACAGGGGGATGGGAGAGACCCAGTACTTC. It translates to CASSRNRGMGETQYF.

The gene calls are TRBV28 and TRBJ2-7, with 7 bases aligning to TRBD1. The CDR3 totals 15 residues. Germline V lookup: CDR1 MDHEN, CDR2 SYDVKM. Losses at the gene ends were 3 bases for V and 0 bases for J; bases not matched to a gene: 5. This CDR3 is CASSLRGLLSYEQYF. CDR3 nucleotides: TGTGCCAGCAGTTTGAGGGGGCTTCTCTCCTACGAGCAGTACTTC. Variable domain in full (rest from reference TRBV28 and TRBJ2-7): DVKVTQSSRYLVKRTGEKVFLECVQDMDHENMFWYRQDPGLGLRLIYFSYDVKMKEKGDIPEGYSVSREKKERFSLILESASTNQTSMYLCASSLRGLLSYEQYFGPGTRLTVT.

The chain joins TRBV18 to TRBJ1-4, with a possible D match to TRBD1 (5 bases). From germline, CDR1 is KGHSH and CDR2 LQKENI. CDR3 length equals 16 residues. Deletions cut 1 base from V and 8 bases from J, with 17 bases between. CDR3 region: CASSPRGDARPEKLFF. CDR3 sequence (DNA): TGTGCCAGCTCACCACGGGGGGACGCCCGACCAGAAAAACTGTTTTTT.

The rearrangement uses TRBV5-1 and TRBJ1-1; 9 bases match TRBD1. Germline V gene sequence: CDR1 SGHRS, CDR2 YFSETQ. This CDR3 is 21 amino acids long. The trim removed 2 bases at V and 0 bases at J, leaving 20 bases unmatched. The CDR3 loop is CASSLPHRINTGTGMNTEAFF. The CDR3 DNA sequence: TGCGCCAGCAGCTTACCCCACCGTATTAATACCGGGACAGGGATGAACACTGAAGCTTTCTTT.

The chain is built from TRBV6-5 and TRBJ1-1; perhaps TRBD1 as D (5 bases). V was shortened by 2 bases and J by 5 bases, with 12 bases between the two germline ends. Germline-derived CDR1 and CDR2 are MNHEY and SVGAGI. There are 14 residues in the CDR3. The CDR3, as DNA: TGTGCCAGCAGTTACCAGGGTCGTTGGACTGAAGCTTTCTTT. It yields the protein CASSYQGRWTEAFF.

This clone showed up just once. The chain is built from TRBV28 and TRBJ2-1; D is perhaps TRBD2 (6 bases). The germline CDR1 and CDR2 sequences are MDHEN and SYDVKM. V shed 3 bases and J shed 10 bases, with 7 bases lying between them. This CDR3 region has 11 residues. The CDR3 coding sequence is TGTGCCAGCAGTTTTAGCGGAGAGCAGTTCTTC. Translation: CASSFSGEQFF. The variable domain in full, with the rest retrieved from reference TRBV28 and TRBJ2-1, is DVKVTQSSRYLVKRTGEKVFLECVQDMDHENMFWYRQDPGLGLRLIYFSYDVKMKEKGDIPEGYSVSREKKERFSLILESASTNQTSMYLCASSFSGEQFFGPGTRLTVL.

V is TRBV7-8 and J is TRBJ2-1; TRBD2 matches 10 bases. The length of the CDR3 is 16 residues. Trimming took 0 bases from V and 8 from J; bases not matched to a gene: 7. Germline-derived CDR1 and CDR2 are SGHVS and FQNEAQ. The CDR3 DNA follows: TGTGCCAGCAGCTTAGCAGTGTCTAGCGGGAGACATGAGCAGTTCTTC. Residues: CASSLAVSSGRHEQFF.

This rearrangement joins TRBV10-3 to TRBJ2-3; 10 bases line up with TRBD1. Germline lookup yields CDR1 ENHRY and CDR2 SYGVKD. The CDR3 is 13 amino acids. The ends lost 8 bases at V and 1 base at J; junction bases unmatched: 0. CDR3 amino acids: CAIGTGGTDTQYF. In nucleotides, the CDR3 is TGTGCCATCGGGACAGGGGGCACAGATACGCAGTATTTT.

J is TRBJ1-1 and V is TRBV6-5, with D possibly matching TRBD1 (6 bases). Trimming cost V 5 bases and J 2 bases, with 12 bases left between them. The germline CDR1 and CDR2 sequences are MNHEY and SVGAGI. The CDR3 runs 14 residues. The CDR3 nucleotides read TGTGCCAGCAGTACCCGGACAGCAAACACTGAAGCTTTCTTT. Translating it yields CASSTRTANTEAFF.

The CDR3 DNA reads as TGCGCCAGCAGCTTGGACCTCGTAGTCGAGGACACCTTCCTGGGTGAGCAGTTCTTC. This sequence encodes CASSLDLVVEDTFLGEQFF. The rearrangement links TRBV5-1 to TRBJ2-1, with D maybe TRBD1 (5 bases). The CDR3 contains 19 residues. Germline CDR1 SGHRS, CDR2 YFSETQ. V lost 0 bases and J 9 bases, leaving 28 bases between the germline ends.

The V call is TRBV9, the J call TRBJ2-1; D perhaps matches TRBD2 (5 bases). CDR3 length equals 12 residues. V dropped 0 bases and J dropped 10 bases, with 8 bases sitting between them. Germline CDR1 is SGDLS and CDR2 is YYNGEE. The CDR3 protein is CASSVVSGEQFF. Here the CDR3 DNA reads TGTGCCAGCAGCGTAGTCAGCGGCGAGCAGTTCTTC.